This T cell receptor (beta chain) was retrieved from a study of shared clonotypes between healthy human individuals. Only in-frame clones appear in the TCRdb table, and some are missing; sequencing was by immunoSEQ multiplex PCR. The sample consists of 2,500,000 or so clones, 80% to 95% of them appearing once. This CDR3 spans 15 amino acids. The germline gives CDR1 SGHDN, CDR2 FVKESK. Trimming removed 5 bases at V and 3 bases at J, with 14 bases between. Sequences were obtained from naive CD4+ T cells from PBMCs. Subset of the sample: CD45RA+ positively selected. The chain is built from TRBV14 and TRBJ2-1, with D possibly TRBD1 on 6 matching bases. This receptor was identified in a young man in good health. Some clones in this sample may be carry-over from other donors' samples. CDR3 amino acids: CASSNRAQFYNEQFF. CDR3 bases: TGTGCCAGCAGCAACAGGGCCCAATTCTACAATGAGCAGTTCTTC.